These 21 T cell receptor beta chains share one sample of origin, sequenced in a study of lymphopenia after photon versus proton radiotherapy (dated by TCRdb to between 2018 and 2020). The library was built by means of the immunoSEQ multiplex PCR assay. This is the immuneACCESS table as TCRdb keeps it, with only in-frame sequences that have V and J called. A part of the clones is gone; compared with another copy, unresolved V genes explain less than half, and the rest is unexplained. This sample holds 25,000 to 30,000 clones; roughly 85% were observed only once. Jointly, the top ten make up roughly 5.2% of the sample. The source was peripheral blood, collected from a patient treated with photon-based radiotherapy. The receptors were gathered from a man aged 30 to 45 with gastric cancer.

The rearrangement links TRBV7-2 to TRBJ1-3; D is unclear. Trimming cost V 5 bases and J 0 bases, with 11 bases left between them. CDR1 and CDR2 (germline): SGHTA, FQGNSA. The CDR3 length is 15 residues. The CDR3 nucleotides are TGTGCCAGCAGCATTTACAGCAACTCTGGAAACACCATATATTTT. It encodes CASSIYSNSGNTIYF.

The chain joins TRBV7-3 to TRBJ1-3; D call uncertain. V lost 3 bases, J lost 1 base, and 7 bases lay in between. Germline assignment: CDR1 SGHTA and CDR2 FQGTGA. The CDR3 is made up of 14 amino acids. CDR3 loop: CASSLDGSGNTIYF. The CDR3 DNA sequence: TGTGCCAGCAGCTTGGACGGTTCTGGAAACACCATATATTTT.

The J gene is TRBJ2-7, the V gene TRBV5-1; D is perhaps TRBD2 (6 bases). In germline, CDR1 is SGHRS, CDR2 YFSETQ. V lost 7 bases and J lost 2, with 16 bases in between. The CDR3 covers 14 residues. The CDR3 DNA sequence: TGCGCCAGCTGGTCGGGACTGCCACCCTACGAGCAGTACTTC. As protein: CASWSGLPPYEQYF.

The rearrangement uses TRBV6-6 and TRBJ2-5; TRBD1 aligns across 10 bases. The J segment lost 5 bases and the V segment lost 5 bases, leaving 2 bases of the junction unmatched. In germline, CDR1 is MNHNY, CDR2 SVGAGI (reference sequence). The CDR3 is made up of 13 amino acids. The CDR3 loop reads CASSQGQGETQYF. The CDR3 bases are TGTGCCAGCAGTCAGGGACAGGGGGAGACCCAGTACTTC.

This clone was detected only a few times. The rearrangement uses TRBV19 and TRBJ1-5, with a weak D call TRBD1 (6 bases). Trimming left V 3 bases short and J 4 bases short, with 10 bases between. Germline lookup yields CDR1 LNHDA and CDR2 SQIVND (reference sequence). This CDR3 is 14 amino acids long. CDR3 amino acids: CASSISQGNQPQHF. DNA of the CDR3: TGTGCCAGTAGTATCTCACAGGGTAATCAGCCCCAGCATTTT.

J is TRBJ1-1 and V is TRBV18; the match to TRBD1 covers 10 bases. Unmatched junction bases numbered 5, after V lost 5 bases and J lost 8 bases. Germline CDR1 reads KGHSH; CDR2 reads LQKENI. This CDR3 is built from 13 residues. CDR3 loop: CASSAGTGVEAFF. DNA of the CDR3: TGTGCCAGCTCAGCCGGGACAGGGGTGGAAGCTTTCTTT.

The chain couples TRBV7-9 to TRBJ1-1; 7 bases line up with TRBD1. The CDR3 runs to 13 residues. Trimming took 5 bases from V and 5 from J; bases not matched to a gene: 5. Germline CDR1 reads SEHNR; CDR2 reads FQNEAQ (reference sequence). DNA for the CDR3: TGTGCCAGCAGCCTTACAGGGGAGACTGAAGCTTTCTTT. Its translation: CASSLTGETEAFF.

The chain joins TRBV7-8 to TRBJ2-7; weak D call: TRBD1 (6 bases). Deletions cut 3 bases from V and 3 bases from J, with 9 bases between. This CDR3 spans 13 amino acids. Germline V lookup: CDR1 SGHVS, CDR2 FQNEAQ. CDR3 loop: CASSLQGNYEQYF. The CDR3 DNA sequence: TGTGCCAGCAGCTTGCAGGGGAACTACGAGCAGTACTTC.

The chain carries TRBV11-3 and TRBJ2-1; tentative D call: TRBD2 (6 bases). Trimming removed 2 bases from V and 7 bases from J, with 15 bases in between. Per germline, CDR1 SGHNT and CDR2 YENEEA. This CDR3 contains 15 residues. CDR3 sequence (DNA): TGTGCCAGCAGCTTATACGGGAGTGGGGGTAATGAGCAGTTCTTC. Translating it yields CASSLYGSGGNEQFF.

The V and J genes are TRBV5-1 and TRBJ2-7; D gene uncertain. V was clipped by 7 bases and J by 4 bases, with 21 bases between them. CDR1 and CDR2 from the germline V gene are SGHRS and YFSETQ. This CDR3 region has 15 residues. CDR3 coding DNA: TGCGCCAGCTCCGTGGGATCTCCCAGACTTTACGAGCAGTACTTC. This sequence encodes CASSVGSPRLYEQYF.

This clone has just a few counts. The V gene is TRBV7-8, the J gene TRBJ2-1; D is unclear. The CDR3 is made up of 13 amino acids. The germline CDR1 and CDR2 sequences are SGHVS and FQNEAQ. Trimming took off 5 bases at V and 10 bases at J, with 15 bases between the two ends. The CDR3 spells CASSAKGHPEQFF. In nucleotides, the CDR3 is TGTGCCAGCAGCGCGAAGGGCCACCCAGAGCAGTTCTTC.

This clone was counted once. The chain links TRBV28 to TRBJ1-2; D unclear. Per the germline V gene, CDR1 is MDHEN and CDR2 is SYDVKM. The V end was cut by 5 bases, the J end by 1 base, with 8 bases between. The CDR3 extends over 13 amino acids. CDR3 amino acids: CASSVGINYGYTF. The CDR3 DNA reads as TGTGCCAGCAGTGTAGGCATTAACTATGGCTACACCTTC.

This clone was observed once. V and J are TRBV7-9 and TRBJ2-1; TRBD1 agrees at 9 bases. Trimming cost V 5 bases and J 1 base; bases outside gene matches: 6. Germline-derived CDR1 and CDR2 are SEHNR and FQNEAQ (reference sequence). The CDR3 covers 16 residues. The CDR3 sequence: CASSPQTGGSYNEQFF. DNA of the CDR3: TGTGCCAGCAGCCCTCAGACAGGGGGGTCCTACAATGAGCAGTTCTTC.

This clone was seen a single time. The CDR3, as DNA: TGCGCCAGCAGCCAAGATCTCGGACAGGCTAATTCACCCCTCCACTTT. Translating gives CASSQDLGQANSPLHF. This chain links TRBV4-1 with TRBJ1-6; 7 nucleotides align to TRBD1. With V trimmed by 0 bases and J by 6 bases, 5 bases remained unmatched. Germline CDR1 and CDR2: MGHRA and YSYEKL. This CDR3 region has 16 residues.

The genes are TRBV5-1 and TRBJ2-5; D is ambiguous. The CDR3 extends over 14 amino acids. Germline V lookup: CDR1 SGHRS, CDR2 YFSETQ. Trimming cost V 1 base and J 2 bases, with 9 bases left between them. The CDR3 here is CASSLFAGQETQYF. In nucleotides, the CDR3 is TGCGCCAGCAGCTTGTTTGCAGGACAAGAGACCCAGTACTTC.

The V gene is TRBV19, the J gene TRBJ1-5, with D tentatively TRBD1 (6 bases). V was clipped by 5 bases and J by 3 bases, with 11 bases between them. CDR1 LNHDA and CDR2 SQIVND come from the germline V gene (reference sequence). CDR3 length: 14 residues. The DNA for the CDR3 is TGTGCCAGTAGTTGGGGGGGCCTCAATCAGCCCCAGCATTTT. This translates into CASSWGGLNQPQHF.

The V gene is TRBV28, the J gene TRBJ2-6; the D gene is possibly TRBD2 (5 bases). This CDR3 contains 15 residues. The V end lost 3 bases, the J end lost 2 bases, and 8 bases lay between the germline ends. The germline gives CDR1 MDHEN, CDR2 SYDVKM. The DNA for the CDR3 is TGTGCCAGCAGTTTCCAGAGGGCTGGGGCCAACGTCCTGACTTTC. As protein: CASSFQRAGANVLTF.

The chain has TRBV19 and TRBJ1-5; TRBD1 matches at 8 bases. The CDR3 contains 15 residues. CDR1 is LNHDA, CDR2 SQIVND, per germline (reference sequence). V was clipped by 7 bases and J by 5 bases; unmatched bases: 10. The DNA of the CDR3 is TGTGCCAGTACCCCGGACAGGGCTACGGATCAGCCCCAGCATTTT. It codes for CASTPDRATDQPQHF. Drawing the rest from reference TRBV19 and TRBJ1-5, the complete variable domain is DGGITQSPKYLFRKEGQNVTLSCEQNLNHDAMYWYRQDPGQGLRLIYYSQIVNDFQKGDIAEGYSVSREKKESFPLTVTSAQKNPTAFYLCASTPDRATDQPQHFGDGTRLSIL.

V and J are TRBV11-3 and TRBJ2-2; TRBD2 matches at 8 bases. The CDR3 is 15 amino acids. The trim removed 1 base at V and 6 bases at J, leaving 4 bases unmatched. In germline, CDR1 is SGHNT, CDR2 YENEEA. The CDR3 DNA sequence: TGTGCCAGCAGCTTAGGAGCGGGAGAAGCCGGGGAGCTGTTTTTT. Translation: CASSLGAGEAGELFF.

The chain employs TRBV14 and TRBJ2-7, with D possibly matching TRBD2 (6 bases). The CDR3 consists of 14 residues. CDR1 and CDR2 (germline): SGHDN, FVKESK. Trimming shortened V by 4 bases and J by 2 bases, and 12 bases separated the two germline ends. CDR3 residues: CASSRLEGAYEQYF. The CDR3 nucleotides read TGTGCCAGCAGCCGACTGGAGGGAGCCTACGAGCAGTACTTC.

The CDR3 nucleotides read TGTGCCAGCAGCTCTGGGACAGCGAACACCGGGGAGCTGTTTTTT. Its translation: CASSSGTANTGELFF. The chain has TRBV28 and TRBJ2-2; 7 bases are a match to TRBD1. After removal of 6 bases from V and 0 bases from J, the junction contained 4 bases not matched to a gene. Germline V gene sequence: CDR1 MDHEN, CDR2 SYDVKM. The CDR3 runs to 15 residues. The whole variable domain, filled in from reference TRBV28 and TRBJ2-2, reads DVKVTQSSRYLVKRTGEKVFLECVQDMDHENMFWYRQDPGLGLRLIYFSYDVKMKEKGDIPEGYSVSREKKERFSLILESASTNQTSMYLCASSSGTANTGELFFGEGSRLTVL.